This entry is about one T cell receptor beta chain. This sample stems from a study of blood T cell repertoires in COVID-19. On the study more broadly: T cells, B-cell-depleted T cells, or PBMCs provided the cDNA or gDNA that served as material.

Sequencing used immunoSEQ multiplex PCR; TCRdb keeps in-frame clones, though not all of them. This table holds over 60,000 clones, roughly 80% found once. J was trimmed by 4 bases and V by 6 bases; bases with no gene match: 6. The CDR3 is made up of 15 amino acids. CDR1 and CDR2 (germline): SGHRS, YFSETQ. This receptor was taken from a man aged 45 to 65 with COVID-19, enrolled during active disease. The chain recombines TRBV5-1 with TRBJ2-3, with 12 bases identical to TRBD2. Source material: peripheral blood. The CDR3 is CASNLAGGRADTQYF. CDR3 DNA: TGCGCCAGCAACCTAGCGGGGGGGCGCGCAGATACGCAGTATTTT. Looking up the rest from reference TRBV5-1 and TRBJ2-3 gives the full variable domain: KAGVTQTPRYLIKTRGQQVTLSCSPISGHRSVSWYQQTPGQGLQFLFEYFSETQRNKGNFPGRFSGRQFSNSRSEMNVSTLELGDSALYLCASNLAGGRADTQYFGPGTRLTVL.